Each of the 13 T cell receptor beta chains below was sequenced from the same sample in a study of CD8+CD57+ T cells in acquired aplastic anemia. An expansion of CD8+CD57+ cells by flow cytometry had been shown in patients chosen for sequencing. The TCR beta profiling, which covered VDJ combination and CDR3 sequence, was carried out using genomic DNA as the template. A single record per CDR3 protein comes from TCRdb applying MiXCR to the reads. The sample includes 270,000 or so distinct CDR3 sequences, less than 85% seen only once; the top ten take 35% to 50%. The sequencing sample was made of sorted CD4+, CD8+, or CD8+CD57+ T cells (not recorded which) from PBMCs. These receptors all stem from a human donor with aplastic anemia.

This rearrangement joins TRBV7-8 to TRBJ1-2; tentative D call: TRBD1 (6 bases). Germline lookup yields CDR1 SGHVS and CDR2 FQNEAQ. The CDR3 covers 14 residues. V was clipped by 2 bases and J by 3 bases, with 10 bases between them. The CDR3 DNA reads TGTGCCAGCAGCTTACCTACAGGGCACTATGGCTACACCTTC. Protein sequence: CASSLPTGHYGYTF.

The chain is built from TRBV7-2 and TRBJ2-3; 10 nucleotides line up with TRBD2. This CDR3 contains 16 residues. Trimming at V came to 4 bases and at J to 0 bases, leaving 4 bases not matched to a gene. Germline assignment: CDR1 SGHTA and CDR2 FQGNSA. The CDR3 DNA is TGTGCCAGCAGCTGGAGCGGGGGGGCTAGCACAGATACGCAGTATTTT. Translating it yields CASSWSGGASTDTQYF.

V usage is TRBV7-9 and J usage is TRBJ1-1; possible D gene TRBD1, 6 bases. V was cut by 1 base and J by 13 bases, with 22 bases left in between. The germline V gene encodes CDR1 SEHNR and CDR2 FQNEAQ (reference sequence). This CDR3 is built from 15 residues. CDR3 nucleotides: TGTGCCAGCAGCTTAGTTCTGGGGGGGCTGATTGATGGTTTCTTT. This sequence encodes CASSLVLGGLIDGFF. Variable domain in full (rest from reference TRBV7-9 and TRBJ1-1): DTGVSQNPRHKITKRGQNVTFRCDPISEHNRLYWYRQTLGQGPEFLTYFQNEAQLEKSRLLSDRFSAERPKGSFSTLEIQRTEQGDSAMYLCASSLVLGGLIDGFFGQGTRLTVV.

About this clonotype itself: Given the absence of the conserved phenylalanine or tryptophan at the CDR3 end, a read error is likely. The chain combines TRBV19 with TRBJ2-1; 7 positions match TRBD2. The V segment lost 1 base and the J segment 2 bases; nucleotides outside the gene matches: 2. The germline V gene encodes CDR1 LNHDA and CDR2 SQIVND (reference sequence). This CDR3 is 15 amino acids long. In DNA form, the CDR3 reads TGTGCCAGTAGTATAGCTAGCGGAGCCTACAATGAGCAGTTCAGA. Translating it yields CASSIASGAYNEQFR.

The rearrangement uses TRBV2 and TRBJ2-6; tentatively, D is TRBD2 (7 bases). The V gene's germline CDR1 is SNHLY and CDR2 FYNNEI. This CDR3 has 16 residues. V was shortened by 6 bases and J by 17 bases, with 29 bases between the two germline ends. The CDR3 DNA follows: TGTGCCAGCAGCTTAGCGGGTAGCTACGGGGACAACGTTGTGACTTTC. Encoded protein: CASSLAGSYGDNVVTF.

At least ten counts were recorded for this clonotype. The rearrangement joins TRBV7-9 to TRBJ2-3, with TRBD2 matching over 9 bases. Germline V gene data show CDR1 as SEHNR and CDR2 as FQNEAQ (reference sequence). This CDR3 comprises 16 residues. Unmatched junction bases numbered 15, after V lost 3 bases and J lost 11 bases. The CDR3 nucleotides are TGTGCCAGCAGCTTTCAAAGAAGCGGGGGGAGCGATGAGCAGTATTTT. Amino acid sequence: CASSFQRSGGSDEQYF.

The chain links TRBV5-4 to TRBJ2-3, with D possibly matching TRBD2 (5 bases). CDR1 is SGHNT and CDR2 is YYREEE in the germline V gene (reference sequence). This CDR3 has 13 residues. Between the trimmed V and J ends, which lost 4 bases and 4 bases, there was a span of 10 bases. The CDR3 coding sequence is TGTGCCAGCAGCCAAGGGAGCCCAGATACGCAGTATTTT. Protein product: CASSQGSPDTQYF. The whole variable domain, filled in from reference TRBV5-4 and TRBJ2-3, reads ETGVTQSPTHLIKTRGQQVTLRCSSQSGHNTVSWYQQALGQGPQFIFQYYREEENGRGNFPPRFSGLQFPNYSSELNVNALELDDSALYLCASSQGSPDTQYFGPGTRLTVL.

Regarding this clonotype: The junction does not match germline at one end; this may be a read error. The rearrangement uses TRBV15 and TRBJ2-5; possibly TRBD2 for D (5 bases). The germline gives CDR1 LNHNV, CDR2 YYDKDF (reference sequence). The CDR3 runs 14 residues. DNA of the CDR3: TGTGTCACCAGCGGAGGCGGCGCGCAAGAGACCCAGTACTTC. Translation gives CVTSGGGAQETQYF. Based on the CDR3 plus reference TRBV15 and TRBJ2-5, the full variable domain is DAMVIQNPRYQVTQFGKPVTLSCSQTLNHNVMYWYQQKSSQAPKLLFHYYDKDFNNEADTPDNFQSRRPNTSFCFLDIRSPGLGDTAMYLCVTSGGGAQETQYFGPGTRLLVL.

CDR3: CASSLTGGAGYRDTF. The CDR3 bases are TGTGCCAGCAGCTTGACAGGGGGTGCCGGCTATAGAGACACCTTC. The V gene is TRBV9, the J gene TRBJ1-2, with TRBD1 identical over 9 bases. The CDR3 totals 15 residues. V shed 4 bases and J 12 bases; nucleotides not matched to a gene: 16. The V gene's germline CDR1 is SGDLS and CDR2 YYNGEE.

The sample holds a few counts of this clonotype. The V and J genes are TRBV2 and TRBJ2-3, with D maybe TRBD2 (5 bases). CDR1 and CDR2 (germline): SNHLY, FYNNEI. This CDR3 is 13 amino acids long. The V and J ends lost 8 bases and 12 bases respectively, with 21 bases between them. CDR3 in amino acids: CASGSGVTGGQYF. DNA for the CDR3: TGTGCCAGCGGCTCCGGGGTTACGGGTGGACAGTATTTT. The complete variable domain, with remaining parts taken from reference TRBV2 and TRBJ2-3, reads EPEVTQTPSHQVTQMGQEVILRCVPISNHLYFYWYRQILGQKVEFLVSFYNNEISEKSEIFDDQFSVERPDGSNFTLKIRSTKLEDSAMYFCASGSGVTGGQYFGPGTRLTVL.

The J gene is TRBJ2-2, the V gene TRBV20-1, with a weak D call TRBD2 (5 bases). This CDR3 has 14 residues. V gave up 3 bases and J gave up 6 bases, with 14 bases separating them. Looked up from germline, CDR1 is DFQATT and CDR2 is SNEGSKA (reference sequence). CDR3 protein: CSARFNGLAGELFF. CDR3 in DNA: TGCAGTGCTAGGTTTAACGGACTGGCCGGGGAGCTGTTTTTT.

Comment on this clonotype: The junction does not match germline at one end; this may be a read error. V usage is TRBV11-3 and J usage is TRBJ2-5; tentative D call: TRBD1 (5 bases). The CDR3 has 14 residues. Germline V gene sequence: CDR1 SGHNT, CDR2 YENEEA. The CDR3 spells CACSLELTEETQYF. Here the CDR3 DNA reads TGTGCCTGCAGCTTAGAGCTGACAGAAGAGACCCAGTACTTC.

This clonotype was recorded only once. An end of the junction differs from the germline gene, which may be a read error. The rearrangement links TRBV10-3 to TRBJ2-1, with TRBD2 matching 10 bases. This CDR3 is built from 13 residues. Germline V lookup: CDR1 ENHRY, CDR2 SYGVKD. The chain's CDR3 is CAISGRTYNAQFF. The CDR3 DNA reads TGTGCCATTAGCGGGAGGACCTACAATGCGCAGTTCTTT.